The clone carrying this T cell receptor (beta chain) was seen more than once but under ten times. As yet, its antigen is unknown. This entry is derived from a study of T-cell reconstitution after alpha-beta-depleted transplantation in children. Study-wide results and caveats: Several hundred expanded graft clones reportedly gave rise to the alpha-beta T cells present about two months after transplant. T cells produced anew were the main source of T-cell counts and diversity one year after transplant. The study traced high day-60 TCRbeta diversity in some patients to surviving recipient T cells and thymic progenitors.

This CDR3 is 15 amino acids long. V was trimmed by 6 bases and J by 3 bases, leaving 17 bases between them. Germline values: CDR1 MNHEY, CDR2 SMNVEV (reference sequence). As it was prepared, the TCRbeta library received unique molecular identifiers. From the PCR reads, TCRdb called clonotypes with MiXCR, one entry per CDR3 protein. The sample records 600,000 to 800,000 distinct CDR3 sequences, around 13% being singletons. The sequence was collected from a girl aged 2-9 years with congenital amegakaryocytic thrombocytopenia, due to receive a stem cell transplant. The sequenced sample was PBMCs, obtained before TCRalphabeta/CD19-depleted stem cell transplant. V and J are TRBV27 and TRBJ1-2; D is perhaps TRBD1 (6 bases). The CDR3 reads CASRDTGSTDYGYTF. DNA for the CDR3: TGTGCCAGCAGGGACACAGGGAGCACCGACTATGGCTACACCTTC.